This TCR beta chain comes out of a study of T cells in Graves' hyperthyroidism and ophthalmopathy. Regions amplified from RNA transcripts were the TCR beta CDR3 regions. First-round RT-PCR of the TCR CDR3 relied on the HTBI primer set. TCRdb fed the multiplex PCR reads into MiXCR, producing one record per CDR3 protein. Of 500,000 to 800,000 distinct CDR3 sequences listed, approximately 42% are singletons. CDR1 SGHTA and CDR2 FQGNSA come from the germline V gene. CDR3 size: 15 residues. With V trimmed by 3 bases and J by 10 bases, 8 bases remained unmatched. The sample holds many counts of this clonotype.

Sequenced input: peripheral blood or thyroid tissue (not recorded which). The clonotype originates from an adult man with Graves' disease, either hyperthyroidism or ophthalmopathy (not recorded which). The V and J genes are TRBV7-2 and TRBJ1-6, with 8 bases aligning to TRBD1. Here the CDR3 DNA reads TGTGCCAGCAGCTTCGGACAGGGAGGCGAATCACCCCTCCACTTT. This gives the protein CASSFGQGGESPLHF.